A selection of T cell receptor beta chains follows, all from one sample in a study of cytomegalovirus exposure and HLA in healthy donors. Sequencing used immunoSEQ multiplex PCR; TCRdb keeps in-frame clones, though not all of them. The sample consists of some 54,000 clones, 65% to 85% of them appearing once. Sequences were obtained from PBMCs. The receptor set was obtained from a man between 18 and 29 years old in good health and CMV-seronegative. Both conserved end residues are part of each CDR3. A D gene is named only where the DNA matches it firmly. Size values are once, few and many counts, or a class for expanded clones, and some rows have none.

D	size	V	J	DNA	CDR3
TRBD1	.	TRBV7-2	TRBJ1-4	TGTGCCAGCAGCCGGGGACAGCATAATGAAAAACTGTTTTTT	CASSRGQHNEKLFF
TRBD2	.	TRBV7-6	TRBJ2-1	TGTGCCAGCAGCTTGGGAGCGGGAGTGAGGGGCAATGAGCAGTTCTTC	CASSLGAGVRGNEQFF
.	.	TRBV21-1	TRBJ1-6	TGTGCCAGCAGCAGAACCGGGACAGGGGGCGAGGGGAATTCACCCCTCCACTTT	CASSRTGTGGEGNSPLHF
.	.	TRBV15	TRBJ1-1	TGTGCCACCAGCAGAGATTCTAAGCTTGAAGCTTTCTTT	CATSRDSKLEAFF
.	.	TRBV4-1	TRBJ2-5	TGCGCCAGCAGCCTAACAGGGTCCGAGACCCAGTACTTC	CASSLTGSETQYF
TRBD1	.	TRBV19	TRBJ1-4	TGTGCCAGTAGTCTACAGGGGGGAGAAAAACTGTTTTTT	CASSLQGGEKLFF
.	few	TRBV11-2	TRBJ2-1	TGTGCCAGCAGCTTTGGGGCGGGGCACTACAATGAGCAGTTCTTC	CASSFGAGHYNEQFF
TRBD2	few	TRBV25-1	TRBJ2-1	TGTGCCAGCAGTGAAACGAGCGGGGTCTGGCGGGAGCAGTTCTTC	CASSETSGVWREQFF
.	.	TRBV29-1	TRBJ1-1	TGCAGCGTGTCGGTGAACACTGAAGCTTTCTTT	CSVSVNTEAFF
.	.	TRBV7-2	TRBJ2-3	TGTGCCAGCAGCTTAGTTGTCTCCGTATCCACAGATACGCAGTATTTT	CASSLVVSVSTDTQYF
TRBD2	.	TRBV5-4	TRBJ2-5	TGTGCCAGCAGCTTCCGCGGGAGGGCCGTGGAGACCCAGTACTTC	CASSFRGRAVETQYF